A single sample is the source of the 18 T cell receptor beta chains below, sequenced in a study of T cells of healthy individuals. TCRdb redid the calling of the 5' RACE reads with MiXCR, one entry per CDR3 protein. The sample consists of 60,000 to 70,000 distinct CDR3 sequences, about 17% of them appearing once. Every receptor here comes from a human donor in good health.

This clonotype appeared once. The J gene is TRBJ2-1, the V gene TRBV6-5, with TRBD1 identical over 9 bases. The ends lost 4 bases at V and 0 bases at J; junction bases unmatched: 7. Germline CDR1 and CDR2: MNHEY and SVGAGI. The CDR3 spans 17 residues. The CDR3, as DNA: TGTGCCAGCAGTTCCGGACAGGGGTTGGGCTCCTACAATGAGCAGTTCTTC. Translation: CASSSGQGLGSYNEQFF.

This clonotype appeared a few times. The chain joins TRBV7-2 to TRBJ2-3, with 11 bases that match TRBD2. V was clipped by 6 bases and J by 4 bases; unmatched bases: 9. Germline loops: CDR1 SGHTA, CDR2 FQGNSA. There are 16 residues in the CDR3. The CDR3 DNA reads as TGTGCCAGCAGACGGACTAGCGGGCCTTGGGCAGATACGCAGTATTTT. As protein: CASRRTSGPWADTQYF.

The genes are TRBV3-1 and TRBJ1-1; tentatively, D is TRBD1 (5 bases). Germline V gives CDR1 LGHDT, CDR2 YNNKEL (reference sequence). V shed 5 bases and J shed 5 bases, with 12 bases lying between them. CDR3 length equals 13 residues. The CDR3, as DNA: TGTGCCAGCAGCGATGCAGGGATAACTGAAGCTTTCTTT. Residues: CASSDAGITEAFF.

This clonotype showed up just a few times. This chain links TRBV3-1 with TRBJ2-7, with 13 nucleotides matching TRBD2. The J segment lost 3 bases and the V segment lost 4 bases, leaving 3 bases of the junction unmatched. CDR1 and CDR2 (germline): LGHDT, YNNKEL (reference sequence). The CDR3 is made up of 15 amino acids. Here the CDR3 DNA reads TGTGCCAGCAGCCTGCGACTAGCGGGGGGCTACGAGCAGTACTTC. Its protein product is CASSLRLAGGYEQYF.

This chain connects TRBV20-1 to TRBJ1-6; D not certain. CDR1 is DFQATT, CDR2 SNEGSKA, per germline (reference sequence). Trimming pared 0 bases from V and 12 bases from J, leaving 9 bases between. The CDR3 covers 12 residues. The CDR3 bases are TGCAGTGCTAGAGAGGGCAGCCGACCCCTCCACTTT. Protein sequence: CSAREGSRPLHF.

This clonotype came up many times. This chain uses TRBV7-2 with TRBJ1-6; tentative D call: TRBD1 (6 bases). Germline V gene lookup returns CDR1 SGHTA and CDR2 FQGNSA. The CDR3 consists of 16 residues. V gave up 5 bases and J gave up 6 bases, with 17 bases separating them. CDR3 sequence: CASSPYLAGVNSPLHF. The CDR3 nucleotides are TGTGCCAGCAGCCCCTATTTGGCAGGGGTTAATTCACCCCTCCACTTT.

At least ten counts were recorded for this clonotype. The CDR3 loop is CSARDHRGTGELFF. The CDR3 nucleotides are TGCAGTGCTAGAGACCACAGGGGGACCGGGGAGCTGTTTTTT. The chain joins TRBV20-1 to TRBJ2-2; TRBD1 aligns across 8 bases. After removal of 0 bases from V and 5 bases from J, the junction contained 2 bases not matched to a gene. The CDR3 covers 14 residues. Looked up from germline, CDR1 is DFQATT and CDR2 is SNEGSKA (reference sequence).

The chain combines TRBV11-2 with TRBJ2-5, with D perhaps matching TRBD1 (6 bases). The V end lost 5 bases, the J end lost 8 bases, and 9 bases lay between the germline ends. CDR3 size: 11 residues. Germline V gives CDR1 SGHAT, CDR2 FQNNGV. This chain's CDR3 is CASSQGGTQYF. The DNA of the CDR3 is TGTGCCAGCAGCCAAGGGGGAACCCAGTACTTC.

The chain links TRBV12-5 to TRBJ2-7; D gene uncertain. The V end was cut by 5 bases, the J end by 5 bases, with 13 bases between. Germline V gene lookup returns CDR1 LGHNT and CDR2 FRNRAP. The CDR3 totals 13 residues. The CDR3 nucleotides are TGTGCTAGTGGTACCTCCGCAGTGGACGAGCAGTACTTC. Its translation: CASGTSAVDEQYF.

This clonotype was picked up a small number of times. The chain has TRBV2 and TRBJ2-2; 9 bases agree with TRBD1. Germline V lookup: CDR1 SNHLY, CDR2 FYNNEI. V dropped 4 bases and J dropped 3; count of bases not matched to a gene: 3. The CDR3 extends over 15 amino acids. The CDR3 reads CASSVGQGYTGELFF. CDR3 nucleotides: TGTGCCAGCAGTGTTGGACAGGGGTACACCGGGGAGCTGTTTTTT.

The V call is TRBV4-1, the J call TRBJ2-1; either TRBD1 or TRBD2 may supply D (6 bases each). There are 14 residues in the CDR3. V was cut by 5 bases and J by 5 bases, with 13 bases left in between. Per germline, CDR1 MGHRA and CDR2 YSYEKL. The CDR3, as DNA: TGCGCCAGCAGCAGGGGGGCTGGTAACAATGAGCAGTTCTTC. Translated: CASSRGAGNNEQFF.

This clonotype was counted at least ten times. The J gene is TRBJ1-1, the V gene TRBV5-1; D not certain. In germline, CDR1 is SGHRS, CDR2 YFSETQ. Trimming shortened V by 4 bases and J by 7 bases, and 14 bases separated the two germline ends. The CDR3 runs to 13 residues. CDR3 residues: CASSLPGSFEAFF. As DNA, the CDR3 is TGCGCCAGCAGCCTTCCGGGTAGCTTTGAAGCTTTCTTT.

This clonotype was counted a single time. The V and J genes are TRBV5-1 and TRBJ2-2; 7 bases line up with TRBD1. This CDR3 spans 18 amino acids. Germline CDR1 SGHRS, CDR2 YFSETQ. The ends lost 3 bases at V and 4 bases at J; junction bases unmatched: 15. CDR3 in amino acids: CASSSLEHRGTGTGELFF. In nucleotides, the CDR3 is TGCGCCAGCAGCTCTCTAGAACACAGGGGAACGGGCACCGGGGAGCTGTTTTTT. Full variable domain (remainder filled in from reference TRBV5-1 and TRBJ2-2): KAGVTQTPRYLIKTRGQQVTLSCSPISGHRSVSWYQQTPGQGLQFLFEYFSETQRNKGNFPGRFSGRQFSNSRSEMNVSTLELGDSALYLCASSSLEHRGTGTGELFFGEGSRLTVL.

The chain is built from TRBV15 and TRBJ2-7; the D gene could be TRBD1 or TRBD2 (5 bases each). V was pared by 2 bases and J by 6 bases, with 11 bases between. Per the germline V gene, CDR1 is LNHNV and CDR2 is YYDKDF (reference sequence). CDR3 length: 13 amino acids. The CDR3 bases are TGTGCCACCAGCAGACAGGGACCCCGCGAGCAGTACTTC. This gives the protein CATSRQGPREQYF.

In this sample, this clonotype turned up many times. The chain carries TRBV30 and TRBJ1-2, with 9 bases lining up with TRBD1. Germline V CDR1 and CDR2: GTSNPN, SVGIG (reference sequence). Unmatched junction bases numbered 3, after V lost 1 base and J lost 0 bases. The CDR3 spans 15 residues. The chain's CDR3 is CAWSGQGGTNYGYTF. CDR3 DNA sequence: TGTGCCTGGAGTGGACAGGGGGGGACTAACTATGGCTACACCTTC.

The V call is TRBV15, the J call TRBJ1-3, with 7 bases that match TRBD1. With 3 bases clipped from V and 0 bases from J, the junction kept 5 bases outside the gene matches. CDR3 length: 16 amino acids. Germline CDR1 reads LNHNV; CDR2 reads YYDKDF (reference sequence). The CDR3, as DNA: TGTGCCACCAGCAGTCCGGGACAGACCTCTGGAAACACCATATATTTT. Translating it yields CATSSPGQTSGNTIYF.

This clonotype was recorded many times. The chain is built from TRBV6-2 or TRBV6-3 and TRBJ2-5; D call uncertain. CDR3 size: 13 residues. Germline CDR1 is MNHEY and CDR2 is SVGEGT. V was trimmed by 2 bases and J by 5 bases, leaving 9 bases between them. In DNA, the CDR3 is TGTGCCAGCAGTTACGTAGGGTTGGAGACCCAGTACTTC. Amino acids: CASSYVGLETQYF.

CDR3 nucleotide sequence: TGTGCCACGACCTATGAGCGGAGCACAGATACGCAGTATTTT. It translates to CATTYERSTDTQYF. V gene TRBV10-3 combines with J gene TRBJ2-3; possible D gene TRBD2, 5 bases. CDR1 and CDR2 from the germline V gene are ENHRY and SYGVKD. The CDR3 length is 14 residues. V was shortened by 10 bases and J by 0 bases, with 14 bases between the two germline ends.